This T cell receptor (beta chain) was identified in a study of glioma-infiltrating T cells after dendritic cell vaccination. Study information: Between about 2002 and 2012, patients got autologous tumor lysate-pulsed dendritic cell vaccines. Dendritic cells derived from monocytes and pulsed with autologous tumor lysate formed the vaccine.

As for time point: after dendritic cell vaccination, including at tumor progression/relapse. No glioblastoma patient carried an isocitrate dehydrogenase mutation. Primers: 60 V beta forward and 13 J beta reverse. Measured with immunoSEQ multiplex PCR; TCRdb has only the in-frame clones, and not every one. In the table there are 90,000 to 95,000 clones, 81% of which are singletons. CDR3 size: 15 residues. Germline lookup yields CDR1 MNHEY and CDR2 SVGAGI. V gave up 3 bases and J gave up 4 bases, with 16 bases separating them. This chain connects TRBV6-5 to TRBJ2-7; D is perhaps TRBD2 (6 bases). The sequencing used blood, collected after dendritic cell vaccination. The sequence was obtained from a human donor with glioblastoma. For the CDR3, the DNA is TGTGCCAGCAGTTATCGTGGAGGGGCGGTATACGAGCAGTACTTC. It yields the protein CASSYRGGAVYEQYF.